The 30 T cell receptor beta chains below come from one sample, sequenced in a study of identical twins. TCRdb re-called the 5' RACE reads through MiXCR, storing one row per CDR3 protein. The table lists under 900,000 distinct CDR3 sequences, over 9% of them singletons. These data were also reused for a study on yellow fever vaccine responses in identical twins.

Sequencing was carried out using PBMCs. The receptors here all came from a woman under 30 in good health.

The rearrangement uses TRBV10-3 and TRBJ2-3; D is possibly TRBD1 (6 bases). Trimming shortened V by 2 bases and J by 5 bases, and 11 bases separated the two germline ends. The CDR3 sequence is 14 residues long. The germline V gene encodes CDR1 ENHRY and CDR2 SYGVKD. CDR3 DNA sequence: TGTGCCATCAGTGAGAGGCAGGGGATAGATACGCAGTATTTT. Amino acid sequence: CAISERQGIDTQYF.

This clonotype has only a few counts. The chain carries TRBV12-3 or TRBV12-4 and TRBJ1-6; possible D gene TRBD1, 5 bases. This CDR3 spans 15 amino acids. V lost 3 bases to trimming and J lost 12 bases, with 18 bases between them. Here the CDR3 reads CASSLGGTSRGPLHF. CDR3 DNA: TGTGCCAGCAGTTTGGGGGGGACTTCTCGGGGACCCCTCCACTTT.

This clonotype occurred a few times. V gene TRBV2 combines with J gene TRBJ2-2; 9 bases are shared with TRBD1. V lost 5 bases and J lost 5; bases outside the gene matches: 15. Germline assignment: CDR1 SNHLY and CDR2 FYNNEI. CDR3 length: 18 residues. CDR3 in amino acids: CASSTNREGTGLTGELFF. The CDR3 bases are TGTGCCAGCAGTACAAATAGGGAGGGGACAGGGCTGACCGGGGAGCTGTTTTTT. The full variable domain, rest sourced from reference TRBV2 and TRBJ2-2, is EPEVTQTPSHQVTQMGQEVILRCVPISNHLYFYWYRQILGQKVEFLVSFYNNEISEKSEIFDDQFSVERPDGSNFTLKIRSTKLEDSAMYFCASSTNREGTGLTGELFFGEGSRLTVL.

This clonotype has only a few counts. J is TRBJ2-1 and V is TRBV3-1, with 8 bases matching TRBD1. The CDR3 loop spans 16 amino acids. The germline V gene encodes CDR1 LGHDT and CDR2 YNNKEL (reference sequence). The trim removed 5 bases at V and 3 bases at J, leaving 9 bases unmatched. The CDR3, as DNA: TGTGCCAGCAGCTCACCCCGGGACAGGCTCTACAATGAGCAGTTCTTC. Residues: CASSSPRDRLYNEQFF.

This clonotype was seen only a few times. The chain employs TRBV2 and TRBJ2-6; D is unresolved. Germline V lookup: CDR1 SNHLY, CDR2 FYNNEI. V lost 0 bases to trimming and J lost 0 bases, with 3 bases between them. The CDR3 totals 15 residues. DNA for the CDR3: TGTGCCAGCAGTGAAGCCCTCTCTGGGGCCAACGTCCTGACTTTC. Its translation is CASSEALSGANVLTF.

This clonotype has more than one count but fewer than ten. The chain joins TRBV7-8 to TRBJ2-7; 11 bases fit TRBD2. Germline V CDR1 and CDR2: SGHVS, FQNEAQ. CDR3 length: 17 residues. The ends lost 8 bases at V and 3 bases at J; junction bases unmatched: 15. In nucleotides, the CDR3 is TGTGCCAGCGGATGGACTAGCGGGTCCCGGAAAGACTACGAGCAGTACTTC. Translating it yields CASGWTSGSRKDYEQYF.

The rearrangement uses TRBV2 and TRBJ2-1; D gene unclear. The V gene's germline CDR1 is SNHLY and CDR2 FYNNEI. CDR3 size: 13 residues. V was trimmed by 7 bases and J by 3 bases, leaving 10 bases between them. The chain's CDR3 is CASTGLYYNEQFF. CDR3 nucleotide sequence: TGTGCCAGCACCGGGCTATACTACAATGAGCAGTTCTTC.

The chain combines TRBV28 with TRBJ2-5, with TRBD1 as a possible D gene (5 bases). Trimming pared 6 bases from V and 2 bases from J, leaving 16 bases between. Germline V lookup: CDR1 MDHEN, CDR2 SYDVKM. The CDR3 is 15 residues long. The CDR3 spells CASSFDRPRQETQYF. In DNA, the CDR3 is TGTGCCAGCAGCTTCGACAGACCTAGACAAGAGACCCAGTACTTC. The complete variable domain, with remaining parts taken from reference TRBV28 and TRBJ2-5, reads DVKVTQSSRYLVKRTGEKVFLECVQDMDHENMFWYRQDPGLGLRLIYFSYDVKMKEKGDIPEGYSVSREKKERFSLILESASTNQTSMYLCASSFDRPRQETQYFGPGTRLLVL.

This clonotype turned up a few times. V and J are TRBV6-2 or TRBV6-3 and TRBJ2-1, with D possibly being TRBD1 or TRBD2 (5 bases each). Per germline, CDR1 MNHEY and CDR2 SVGEGT. CDR3 length: 17 amino acids. Trimming took off 6 bases at V and 0 bases at J, with 18 bases between the two ends. CDR3 coding DNA: TGTGCCAGCAGCAAGAAAGGTCGGGACGACTCCTACAATGAGCAGTTCTTC. This encodes CASSKKGRDDSYNEQFF.

A few counts support this clonotype. J is TRBJ2-3 and V is TRBV7-8, with 7 bases that match TRBD2. The germline V gene encodes CDR1 SGHVS and CDR2 FQNEAQ. This CDR3 is built from 17 residues. V lost 3 bases and J lost 2; bases outside the gene matches: 11. CDR3 residues: CASSLNPKRDPTDTQYF. CDR3 nucleotides: TGTGCCAGCAGCTTGAACCCTAAGCGGGACCCCACAGATACGCAGTATTTT. The full variable domain, completed using reference TRBV7-8 and TRBJ2-3, is GAGVSQSPRYKVAKRGQDVALRCDPISGHVSLFWYQQALGQGPEFLTYFQNEAQLDKSGLPSDRFFAERPEGSVSTLKIQRTQQEDSAVYLCASSLNPKRDPTDTQYFGPGTRLTVL.

This clonotype was found a few times. The J gene is TRBJ1-2, the V gene TRBV2; unclear D gene. CDR1 is SNHLY and CDR2 is FYNNEI in the germline V gene. The CDR3 consists of 12 residues. The V gene lost 6 bases and the J gene lost 8 bases, with 13 bases spanning the gap. The CDR3 coding sequence is TGTGCCAGCAGCCCCTCGGGGAACGGCTACACCTTC. As protein: CASSPSGNGYTF.

This clonotype was seen only a few times. The rearrangement uses TRBV19 and TRBJ2-7; D possibly corresponds to TRBD1 (5 bases). This CDR3 spans 13 amino acids. Trimming removed 4 bases from V and 3 bases from J, with 10 bases in between. Germline values: CDR1 LNHDA, CDR2 SQIVND (reference sequence). The CDR3: CASSRAGIYEQYF. The CDR3 DNA follows: TGTGCCAGTAGTAGGGCAGGGATCTACGAGCAGTACTTC. The full variable domain, with the rest looked up from reference TRBV19 and TRBJ2-7, is DGGITQSPKYLFRKEGQNVTLSCEQNLNHDAMYWYRQDPGQGLRLIYYSQIVNDFQKGDIAEGYSVSREKKESFPLTVTSAQKNPTAFYLCASSRAGIYEQYFGPGTRLTVT.

This chain links TRBV6-5 with TRBJ1-1; D gene unclear. Trimming pared 4 bases from V and 1 base from J, leaving 13 bases between. This CDR3 contains 15 residues. Germline loops: CDR1 MNHEY, CDR2 SVGAGI. For the CDR3, the DNA is TGTGCCAGCAGTTCCCCCCTCCAAGGGAACACTGAAGCTTTCTTT. Translating it yields CASSSPLQGNTEAFF.

The chain links TRBV19 to TRBJ2-1; the D gene is possibly TRBD1 (7 bases). Per the germline V gene, CDR1 is LNHDA and CDR2 is SQIVND (reference sequence). The CDR3 is 14 amino acids. The V end lost 7 bases, the J end lost 8 bases, and 18 bases lay between the germline ends. As DNA, the CDR3 is TGTGCCAGTATAAAGCCAGGGGGGACTTATGAGCAGTTCTTC. It codes for CASIKPGGTYEQFF.

This clonotype was seen only a few times. The rearrangement links TRBV4-1 to TRBJ1-6; possible D gene TRBD1, 6 bases. Trimming stripped 1 base from V and 10 bases from J, with 20 bases between. The CDR3 is 17 amino acids. Germline CDR1 MGHRA, CDR2 YSYEKL. CDR3 region: CASSQGVLPQGSSPLHF. For the CDR3, the DNA is TGCGCCAGCAGCCAAGGGGTACTTCCACAGGGAAGCTCACCCCTCCACTTT.

This chain connects TRBV29-1 to TRBJ2-5; 7 positions match TRBD1. CDR3 length: 13 residues. V gave up 3 bases and J gave up 2 bases; unmatched junction bases: 3. Germline values: CDR1 SQVTM, CDR2 ANQGSEA. CDR3 nucleotide sequence: TGCAGCGTTGACGAGGGACAGCAAGAGACCCAGTACTTC. Translating gives CSVDEGQQETQYF.

Remarks on this clonotype: Possible read error: a much larger clone is one base away. This chain uses TRBV29-1 with TRBJ2-2; D ambiguous. The CDR3 runs 12 residues. CDR1 is SQVTM and CDR2 is ANQGSEA in the germline V gene. The V gene lost 3 bases and the J gene lost 6 bases, with 8 bases spanning the gap. The CDR3, as DNA: TGCAGCGTTGACAAGGGTCCCGGGGAGCTGTTTTTT. Its protein product is CSVDKGPGELFF.

The chain joins TRBV19 to TRBJ2-7, with 8 bases aligning to TRBD1. The CDR3 extends over 15 amino acids. The V gene's germline CDR1 is LNHDA and CDR2 SQIVND (reference sequence). The J segment lost 4 bases and the V segment lost 5 bases, leaving 10 bases of the junction unmatched. The CDR3, as DNA: TGTGCCAGTAGTCAGTCGCAGGGGGCATTATACGAGCAGTACTTC. Its translation is CASSQSQGALYEQYF.

This clonotype was picked up a small number of times. The rearrangement uses TRBV12-3 or TRBV12-4 and TRBJ2-3; 8 positions match TRBD2. With 4 bases clipped from V and 4 bases from J, the junction kept 10 bases outside the gene matches. The length of the CDR3 is 16 residues. DNA for the CDR3: TGTGCCAGCAGTTCCCTAAGCGGGAGTAAGGCAGATACGCAGTATTTT. This encodes CASSSLSGSKADTQYF.

The V gene is TRBV4-1, the J gene TRBJ2-2; 8 bases map to TRBD2. Unmatched junction bases numbered 10, after V lost 4 bases and J lost 3 bases. The CDR3 spans 17 residues. Per the germline V gene, CDR1 is MGHRA and CDR2 is YSYEKL. This CDR3 reads CASSLHQREFDTGELFF. The DNA of the CDR3 is TGCGCCAGCAGCCTCCACCAGCGGGAGTTCGACACCGGGGAGCTGTTTTTT.

This clonotype was seen a few times. The chain combines TRBV5-1 with TRBJ2-2; 13 nucleotides align to TRBD2. J was trimmed by 0 bases and V by 4 bases; bases with no gene match: 6. There are 18 residues in the CDR3. CDR1 is SGHRS and CDR2 is YFSETQ in the germline V gene. For the CDR3, the DNA is TGCGCCAGCAGCCGGGGGACTAGCGGGGATTCGAACACCGGGGAGCTGTTTTTT. Its translation: CASSRGTSGDSNTGELFF.

This sequence joins TRBV9 and TRBJ2-1; D not resolved. V was trimmed by 6 bases and J by 4 bases, leaving 14 bases between them. Looked up from germline, CDR1 is SGDLS and CDR2 is YYNGEE. The CDR3 sequence is 14 residues long. The CDR3 region is CASTKVVQYNEQFF. DNA for the CDR3: TGTGCCAGCACCAAAGTTGTACAATACAATGAGCAGTTCTTC.

The chain carries TRBV6-5 and TRBJ2-7; no reliable D call. Germline CDR1 is MNHEY and CDR2 is SVGAGI. The germline V and J ends were trimmed by 3 bases and 1 base, with 10 bases remaining between them. CDR3 size: 14 residues. CDR3 nucleotide sequence: TGTGCCAGCAGTTATTCTGCCAGGTCCTACGAGCAGTACGTC. It codes for CASSYSARSYEQYV.

The rearrangement uses TRBV28 and TRBJ2-1, with D uncertain. CDR3 length: 12 amino acids. V dropped 11 bases and J dropped 10 bases, with 18 bases sitting between them. Germline-derived CDR1 and CDR2 are MDHEN and SYDVKM. Here the CDR3 DNA reads TGTGCCTTTGGGCTGATTAGAGACGAGCAGTTCTTC. Translation: CAFGLIRDEQFF.

The sample holds many counts of this clonotype. The chain joins TRBV12-3 or TRBV12-4 to TRBJ2-5; maybe TRBD1 (5 bases). The V end was cut by 2 bases, the J end by 2 bases, with 12 bases between. The CDR3 runs to 15 residues. The CDR3 DNA is TGTGCCAGCAGTTTATGGCTAGGGGAACAAGAGACCCAGTACTTC. The encoded protein is CASSLWLGEQETQYF.

This clonotype appeared a few times. This chain links TRBV28 with TRBJ2-2, with 12 bases aligning to TRBD2. The CDR3 spans 17 residues. Germline-derived CDR1 and CDR2 are MDHEN and SYDVKM. J lost 2 bases, V lost 6 bases, and 7 bases had no gene match. Here the CDR3 DNA reads TGTGCCAGCAGAATACTAGCGGGAGGAACCAACACCGGGGAGCTGTTTTTT. This sequence encodes CASRILAGGTNTGELFF.

The V and J genes are TRBV12-3 or TRBV12-4 and TRBJ2-1, with D unclear. Trimming removed 1 base from V and 5 bases from J, with 12 bases in between. The CDR3 spans 15 residues. The CDR3 loop is CASSLDPSGNNEQFF. The DNA for the CDR3 is TGTGCCAGCAGTTTAGATCCCTCAGGTAACAATGAGCAGTTCTTC.

There are a few counts of this clonotype. V gene TRBV20-1 combines with J gene TRBJ2-7, with D hard to call. Germline V lookup: CDR1 DFQATT, CDR2 SNEGSKA (reference sequence). There are 13 residues in the CDR3. The V end lost 0 bases, the J end lost 3 bases, and 9 bases lay between the germline ends. The CDR3 loop is CSARERVDYEQYV. For the CDR3, the DNA is TGCAGTGCTAGAGAAAGGGTCGACTACGAGCAGTACGTC.

The chain joins TRBV7-9 to TRBJ2-5; 9 positions match TRBD1. CDR3 length: 14 residues. The V and J ends lost 6 bases and 4 bases, in that order; junction bases with no gene match: 6. In germline, CDR1 is SEHNR, CDR2 FQNEAQ (reference sequence). CDR3 in amino acids: CASRWGQGVETQYF. CDR3 DNA sequence: TGTGCCAGCAGATGGGGACAGGGTGTAGAGACCCAGTACTTC.

This clonotype was detected only a few times. J is TRBJ2-6 and V is TRBV4-2; 10 bases line up with TRBD2. CDR3 length: 17 residues. The trim removed 2 bases at V and 2 bases at J, leaving 3 bases unmatched. Germline CDR1 is LGHNA and CDR2 is YNFKEQ. CDR3 protein: CASSQLAGVAGANVLTF. The CDR3 DNA reads as TGTGCCAGCAGCCAACTAGCGGGAGTAGCTGGGGCCAACGTCCTGACTTTC.